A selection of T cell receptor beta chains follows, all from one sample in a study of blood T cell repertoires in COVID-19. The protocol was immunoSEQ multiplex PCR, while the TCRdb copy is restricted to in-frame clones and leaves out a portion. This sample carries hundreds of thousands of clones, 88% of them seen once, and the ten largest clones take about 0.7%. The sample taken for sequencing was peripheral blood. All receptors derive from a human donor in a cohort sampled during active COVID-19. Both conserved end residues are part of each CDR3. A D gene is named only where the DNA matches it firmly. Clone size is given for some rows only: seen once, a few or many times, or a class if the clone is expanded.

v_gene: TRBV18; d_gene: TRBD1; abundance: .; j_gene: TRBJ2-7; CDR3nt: TGTGCCAGCTCACCCCTGGCAGTGGACAGGGAGGCCTACGAGCAGTACTTC; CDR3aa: CASSPLAVDREAYEQYF
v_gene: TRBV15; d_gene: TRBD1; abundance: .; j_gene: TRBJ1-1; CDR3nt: TGTGCCACCAGCTGGGACAGGGGAAACACTGAAGCTTTCTTT; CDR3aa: CATSWDRGNTEAFF
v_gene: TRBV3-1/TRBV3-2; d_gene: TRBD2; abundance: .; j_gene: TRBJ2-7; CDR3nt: TGTGCCAGCAGCCACGGACTAGCGGGCGACGAGCAGTACTTC; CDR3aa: CASSHGLAGDEQYF
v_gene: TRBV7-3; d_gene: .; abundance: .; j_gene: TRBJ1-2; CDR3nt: TGTGCCAGCAGCTCAGACTCCTATGGCTACACCTTC; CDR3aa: CASSSDSYGYTF
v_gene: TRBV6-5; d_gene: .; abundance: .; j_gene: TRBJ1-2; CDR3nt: TGTGCCAGCGAGATGTCCCCCTATGGCTACACCTTC; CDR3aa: CASEMSPYGYTF
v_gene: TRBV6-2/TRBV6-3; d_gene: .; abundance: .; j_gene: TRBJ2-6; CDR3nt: TGTGCCAGCAGTTACTCGAGTCAATCTGGGGCCAACGTCCTGACTTTC; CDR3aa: CASSYSSQSGANVLTF
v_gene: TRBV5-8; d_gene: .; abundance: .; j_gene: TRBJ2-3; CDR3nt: TGTGCCAGCAGCTCGGGGAGGACCGTCGACGGTTGGGATACGCAGTATTTT; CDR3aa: CASSSGRTVDGWDTQYF
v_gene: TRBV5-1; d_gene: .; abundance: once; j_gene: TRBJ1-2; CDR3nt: TGCGCCAGCAGCTTGATCGGGGAAAGGTATGGCTACACCTTC; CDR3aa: CASSLIGERYGYTF
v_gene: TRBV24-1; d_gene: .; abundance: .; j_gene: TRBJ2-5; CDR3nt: TGTGCCACCAGTGCCTCAGGTAACAACCTCCAAGAGACCCAGTACTTC; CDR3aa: CATSASGNNLQETQYF
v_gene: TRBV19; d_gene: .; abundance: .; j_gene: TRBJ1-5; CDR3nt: TGTGCCAGTAGAAAGGGCGGGGGAGGAAGTAGCAATCAGCCCCAGCATTTT; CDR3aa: CASRKGGGGSSNQPQHF
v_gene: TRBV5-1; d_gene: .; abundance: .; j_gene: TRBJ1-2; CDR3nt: TGCGCCAGCAGCTTACAGCCGAATTATGGCTACACCTTC; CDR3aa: CASSLQPNYGYTF
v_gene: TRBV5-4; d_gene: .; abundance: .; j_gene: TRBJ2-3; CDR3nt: TGTGCCAGCAGCTTGGATGGCGCCACAGGGCAGTATTTT; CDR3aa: CASSLDGATGQYF
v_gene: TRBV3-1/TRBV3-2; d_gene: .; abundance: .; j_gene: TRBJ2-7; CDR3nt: TGTGCCAGCAGCCAAGGTGACAGATGCACATTC; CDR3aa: CASSQGDRCTF
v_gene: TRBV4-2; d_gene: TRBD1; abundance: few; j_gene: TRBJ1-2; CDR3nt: TGTGCCAGCAGCCATGGTGACAGGGTGGCAGGCTATGGCTACACCTTC; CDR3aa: CASSHGDRVAGYGYTF
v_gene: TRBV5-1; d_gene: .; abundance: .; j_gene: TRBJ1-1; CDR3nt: TGCGCCAGCAGCTTGTCTGAGGTCAGTGAAGCTTTCTTT; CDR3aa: CASSLSEVSEAFF
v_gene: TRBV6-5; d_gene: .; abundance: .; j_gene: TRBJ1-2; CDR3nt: TGTGCCAGCAGCACCGGAGTAGGCTACACCTTC; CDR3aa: CASSTGVGYTF
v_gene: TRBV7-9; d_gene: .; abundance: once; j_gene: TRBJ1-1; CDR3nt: TGTGCCAGCAGCCCCACAGGGAACACTGAAGCTTTCTTT; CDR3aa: CASSPTGNTEAFF
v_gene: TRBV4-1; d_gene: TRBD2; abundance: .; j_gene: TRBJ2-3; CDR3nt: TGCGCCAGCAGCCAAACTAGCGGCGCTGATTCAGATACGCAGTATTTT; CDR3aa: CASSQTSGADSDTQYF
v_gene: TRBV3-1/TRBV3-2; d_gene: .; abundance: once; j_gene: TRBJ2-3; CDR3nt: TGTGCCAGCAGCCCGGGGTCGGGAGCAGATACGCAGTATTTT; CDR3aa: CASSPGSGADTQYF
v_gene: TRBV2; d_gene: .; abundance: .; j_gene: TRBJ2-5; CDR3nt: TGTGCCAGCAACCTGGGATCGGAGGGGGAGACCCAGTACTTC; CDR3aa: CASNLGSEGETQYF
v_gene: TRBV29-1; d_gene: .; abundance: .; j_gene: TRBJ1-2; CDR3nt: TGCAGCGTTATGGGGGGAAGTGCTAACTATGGCTACACCTTC; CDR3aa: CSVMGGSANYGYTF
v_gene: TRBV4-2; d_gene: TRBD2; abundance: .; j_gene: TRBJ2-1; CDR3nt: TGTGCCAGCAGCCAAGAACCTCCTAGCGGGATGAATGAGCAGTTCTTC; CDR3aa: CASSQEPPSGMNEQFF
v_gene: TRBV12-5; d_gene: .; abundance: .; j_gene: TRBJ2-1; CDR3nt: TGTGCTAGTGTTCTCGGGGGGCCTCCCAATGAGCAGTTCTTC; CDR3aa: CASVLGGPPNEQFF
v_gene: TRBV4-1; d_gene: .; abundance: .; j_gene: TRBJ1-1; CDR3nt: TGCGCCAGCAGCCAAGATCGGGGGGCAGAAGCTTTCTTT; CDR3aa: CASSQDRGAEAFF
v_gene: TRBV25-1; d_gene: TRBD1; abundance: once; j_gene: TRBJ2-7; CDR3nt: TGTGCCAGCAGTGAATTGGGACAGTTCCACGAGCAGTACTTC; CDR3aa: CASSELGQFHEQYF
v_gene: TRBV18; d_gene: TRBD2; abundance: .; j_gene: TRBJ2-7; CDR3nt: TGTGCCAGCTCACCACCGACTAGCGGGAGCGAGCAGTACTTC; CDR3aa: CASSPPTSGSEQYF
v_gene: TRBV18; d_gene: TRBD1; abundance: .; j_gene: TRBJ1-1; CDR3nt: TGTGCCAGCTCTCCCTCAACACAGGGGACTGAAGCTTTCTTT; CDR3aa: CASSPSTQGTEAFF
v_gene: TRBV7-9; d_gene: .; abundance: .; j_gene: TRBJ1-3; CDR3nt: TGTGCCTTCTGGCGGGGCTCTGGAAACACCATATATTTT; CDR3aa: CAFWRGSGNTIYF
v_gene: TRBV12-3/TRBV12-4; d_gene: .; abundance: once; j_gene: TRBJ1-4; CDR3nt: TGTGCCAGCGACGGACAGTCTAATGAAAAACTGTTTTTT; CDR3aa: CASDGQSNEKLFF
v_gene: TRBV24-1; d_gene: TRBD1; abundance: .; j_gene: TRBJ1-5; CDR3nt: TGTGCCACCAGTGATTCACGGCCGGGACAGGGGATAGGAAATCAGCCCCAGCATTTT; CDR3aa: CATSDSRPGQGIGNQPQHF
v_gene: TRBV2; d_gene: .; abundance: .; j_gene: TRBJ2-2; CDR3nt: TGTGCCAGCAGTGTATTCGGGATGATCGGGGAGCTGTTTTTT; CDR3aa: CASSVFGMIGELFF
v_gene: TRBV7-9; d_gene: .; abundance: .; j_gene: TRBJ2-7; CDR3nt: TGTGCCAGCTATGGCATGGGCCTTCCGGAGCAGTACTTC; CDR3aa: CASYGMGLPEQYF
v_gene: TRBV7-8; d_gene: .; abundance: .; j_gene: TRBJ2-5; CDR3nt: TGTGCCAGCAGCTTAGCACTAGCCGGGGAGACCCAGTACTTC; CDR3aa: CASSLALAGETQYF
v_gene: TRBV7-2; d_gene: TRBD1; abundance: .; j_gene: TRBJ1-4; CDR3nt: TGTGCCAGCAGGTTTGGAGGGGGCGCCGAACTGTTTTTT; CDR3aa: CASRFGGGAELFF
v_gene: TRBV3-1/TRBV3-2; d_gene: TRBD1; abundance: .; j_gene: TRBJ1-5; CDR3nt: TGTGCCAGCAGCCAAGAAGGTACAGGGGGCTATAGTCAGCCCCAGCATTTT; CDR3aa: CASSQEGTGGYSQPQHF
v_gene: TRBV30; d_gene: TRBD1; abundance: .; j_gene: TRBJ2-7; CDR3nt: TGTGCCTGGAGTCTCCGGGACAGGTCCTACGAGCAGTACTTC; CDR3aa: CAWSLRDRSYEQYF
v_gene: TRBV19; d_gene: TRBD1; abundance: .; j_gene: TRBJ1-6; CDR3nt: TGTGCCAGTACCCCAAAGGGGGCAAGGAATTCACCCCTCCACTTT; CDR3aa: CASTPKGARNSPLHF
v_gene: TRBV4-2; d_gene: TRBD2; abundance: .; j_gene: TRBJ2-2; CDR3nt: TGTGCCAGCAGCCAAACATACCCGGGACTAGTTAATCCCAACGGGGAGCTGTTTTTT; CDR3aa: CASSQTYPGLVNPNGELFF
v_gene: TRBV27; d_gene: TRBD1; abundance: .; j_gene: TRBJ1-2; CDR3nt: TGTGCCAGCCATGAACAGGGGGGGGCCCCCTCTGGCTACACCTTC; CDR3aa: CASHEQGGAPSGYTF
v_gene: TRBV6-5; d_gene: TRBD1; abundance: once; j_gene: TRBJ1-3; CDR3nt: TGTGCCAGCACCCCGGGACAGCTCTCTGGAAACACCATATATTTT; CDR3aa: CASTPGQLSGNTIYF
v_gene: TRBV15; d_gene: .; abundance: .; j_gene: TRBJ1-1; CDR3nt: TGTGCCACCAGCCCTCAGGACACTGAAGCTTTCTTT; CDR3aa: CATSPQDTEAFF
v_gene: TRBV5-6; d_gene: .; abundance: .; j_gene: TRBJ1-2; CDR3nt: TGTGCCAGCAGCTTACAGTTGTATGGCTACACCTTC; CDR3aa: CASSLQLYGYTF
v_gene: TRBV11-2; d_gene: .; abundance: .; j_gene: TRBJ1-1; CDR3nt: TGTGCCAGCAGCTGGCGGGGGAGCACTGAAGCTTTCTTT; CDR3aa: CASSWRGSTEAFF
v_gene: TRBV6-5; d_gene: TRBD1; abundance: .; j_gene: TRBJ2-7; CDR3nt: TGTGCCAGCAGACCGACAGGGGCGTCCTACGAGCAGTACTTC; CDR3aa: CASRPTGASYEQYF
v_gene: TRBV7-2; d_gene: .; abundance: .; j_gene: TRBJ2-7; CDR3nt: TGTGCCAGCAGCTTAGTGGCAGGTTACGAGCAGTACTTC; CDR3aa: CASSLVAGYEQYF
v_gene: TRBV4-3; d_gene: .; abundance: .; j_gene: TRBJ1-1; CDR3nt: TGCGCCAGCAGCCAAGATCTAGAACGGCAAGCTTTCTTT; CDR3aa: CASSQDLERQAFF
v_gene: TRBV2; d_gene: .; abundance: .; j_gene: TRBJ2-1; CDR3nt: TGTGCCATTCTCGACTTGACGAAAACGGACTACAATGAGCAGTTCTTC; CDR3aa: CAILDLTKTDYNEQFF
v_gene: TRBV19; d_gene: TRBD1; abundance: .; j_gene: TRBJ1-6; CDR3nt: TGTGCCAGTAGTGCCCCGACAGGGGGAGAAAAATATTCACCCCTCCACTTT; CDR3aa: CASSAPTGGEKYSPLHF
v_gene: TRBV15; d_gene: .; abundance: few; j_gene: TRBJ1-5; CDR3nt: TGTGCCACCAGCAGAGCAGTGCATGGAGGGCTCATCAGCGCGAGAAATAGCAATCAGCCCCAGCATTTT; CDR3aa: CATSRAVHGGLISARNSNQPQHF
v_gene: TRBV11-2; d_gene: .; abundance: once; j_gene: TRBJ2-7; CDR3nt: TGTGCCAGCAGCTTAGAAGGGGGAGTCTCCTACGAGCAGTACTTC; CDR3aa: CASSLEGGVSYEQYF
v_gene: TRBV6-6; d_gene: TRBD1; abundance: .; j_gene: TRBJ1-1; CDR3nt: TGTGCCAGCAGCTATGCCCAGGGGGCGCACACTGAAGCTTTCTTT; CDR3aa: CASSYAQGAHTEAFF
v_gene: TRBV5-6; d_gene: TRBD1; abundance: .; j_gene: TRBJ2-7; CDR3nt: TGTGCCAGCAGCTTGCGGGACAGGTCCTACGAGCAGTACTTC; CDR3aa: CASSLRDRSYEQYF
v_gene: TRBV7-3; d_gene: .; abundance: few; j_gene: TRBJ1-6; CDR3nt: TGTGCCAGCAGCCTCAACAGGGAAGCCAATTCACCCCTCCACTTT; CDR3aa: CASSLNREANSPLHF
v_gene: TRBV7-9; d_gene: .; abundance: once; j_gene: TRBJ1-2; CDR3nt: TGTGCCAGCAGCTTAGCAGGGTCAGGGGAAACCTATGGCTACACCTTC; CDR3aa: CASSLAGSGETYGYTF
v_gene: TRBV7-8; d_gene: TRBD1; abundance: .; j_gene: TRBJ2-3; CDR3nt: TGTGCCAGCAGCTTCGACAGTTACACAGGGGCAGATACGCAGTATTTT; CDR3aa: CASSFDSYTGADTQYF
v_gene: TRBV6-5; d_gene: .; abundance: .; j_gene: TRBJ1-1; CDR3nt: TGTGCCAGCACTAAGGAGGGCAGGGACACTGAAGCTTTCTTT; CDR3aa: CASTKEGRDTEAFF
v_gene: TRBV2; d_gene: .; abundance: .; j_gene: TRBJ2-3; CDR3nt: TGTGCCATTGGCCCGCGGGGGCAGACAGATACGCAGTATTTT; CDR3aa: CAIGPRGQTDTQYF
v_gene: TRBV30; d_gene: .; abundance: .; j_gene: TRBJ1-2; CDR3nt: TGTGCCTGGATCTTTGGGGGGAACTATGGCTACACCTTC; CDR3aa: CAWIFGGNYGYTF
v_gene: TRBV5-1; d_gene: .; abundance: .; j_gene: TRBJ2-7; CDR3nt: TGCGCCAGCAGCTTCCTATTAGGGGAAATCGAGCAGTACTTC; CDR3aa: CASSFLLGEIEQYF
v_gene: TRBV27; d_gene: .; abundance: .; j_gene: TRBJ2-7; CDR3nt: TGTGCCAGCAGCCCGGGGGCCTACGAGCAGTACTTC; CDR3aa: CASSPGAYEQYF